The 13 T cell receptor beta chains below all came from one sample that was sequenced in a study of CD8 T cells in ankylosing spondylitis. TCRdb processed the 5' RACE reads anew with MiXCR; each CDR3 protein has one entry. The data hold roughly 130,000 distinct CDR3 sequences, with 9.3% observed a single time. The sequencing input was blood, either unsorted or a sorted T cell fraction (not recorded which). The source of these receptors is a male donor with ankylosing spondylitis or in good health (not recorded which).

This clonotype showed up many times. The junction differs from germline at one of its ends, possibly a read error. This CDR3 reads CASSLSRLADTQYF. CDR3 DNA: TGTGCTAGCAGCTTAAGTCGTCTCGCAGATACGCAGTATTTT. The V gene is TRBV7-7, the J gene TRBJ2-3; D remains unclear. The germline V gene has CDR1 SSHAT and CDR2 FNYEAQ (reference sequence). The CDR3 totals 14 residues.

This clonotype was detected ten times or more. The CDR3 region has the DNA TGCAGTGCCGGAGCGGGAAATGTTGGAGAGCAGTTCTTC. It yields the protein CSAGAGNVGEQFF. This chain connects TRBV20-1 to TRBJ2-1, with 7 bases matching TRBD2. This CDR3 has 13 residues. Germline V CDR1 and CDR2: DFQATT, SNEGSKA (reference sequence). The V segment lost 6 bases and the J segment 10 bases; nucleotides outside the gene matches: 12.

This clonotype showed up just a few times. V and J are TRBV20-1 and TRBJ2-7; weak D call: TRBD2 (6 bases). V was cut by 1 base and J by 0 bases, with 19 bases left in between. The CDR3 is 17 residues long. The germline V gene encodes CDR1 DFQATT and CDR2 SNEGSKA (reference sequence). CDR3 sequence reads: CSARVAGRSRRSYEQYF. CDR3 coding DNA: TGCAGTGCTAGAGTGGCGGGGCGGTCGCGTCGCTCCTACGAGCAGTACTTC.

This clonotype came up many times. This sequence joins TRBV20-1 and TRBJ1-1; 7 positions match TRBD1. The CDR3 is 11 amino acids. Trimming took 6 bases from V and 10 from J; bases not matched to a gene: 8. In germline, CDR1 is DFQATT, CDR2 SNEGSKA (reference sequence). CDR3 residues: CSASRGRLAFF. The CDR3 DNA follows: TGCAGTGCAAGCAGGGGGAGGTTAGCTTTCTTT.

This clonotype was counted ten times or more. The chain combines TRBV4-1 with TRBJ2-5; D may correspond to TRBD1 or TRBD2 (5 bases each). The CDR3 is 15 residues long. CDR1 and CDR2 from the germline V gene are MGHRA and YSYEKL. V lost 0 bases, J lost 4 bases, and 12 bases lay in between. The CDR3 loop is CASSQEQEVGETQYF. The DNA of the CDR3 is TGCGCCAGCAGCCAAGAACAGGAGGTGGGAGAGACCCAGTACTTC.

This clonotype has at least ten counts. Here the CDR3 reads CASSFGASRQPQHF. The CDR3 coding sequence is TGTGCCAGCAGTTTCGGGGCGTCCCGTCAGCCCCAGCATTTT. The genes are TRBV12-3 or TRBV12-4 and TRBJ1-5; D possibly corresponds to TRBD1 (5 bases). V was shortened by 3 bases and J by 6 bases, with 12 bases between the two germline ends. The CDR3 extends over 14 amino acids.

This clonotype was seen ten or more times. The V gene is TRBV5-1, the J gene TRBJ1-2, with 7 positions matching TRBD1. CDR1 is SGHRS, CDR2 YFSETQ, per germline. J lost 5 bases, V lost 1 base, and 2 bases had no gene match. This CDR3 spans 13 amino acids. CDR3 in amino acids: CASSLTGEYGYTF. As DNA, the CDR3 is TGCGCCAGCAGCTTGACAGGGGAGTATGGCTACACCTTC.

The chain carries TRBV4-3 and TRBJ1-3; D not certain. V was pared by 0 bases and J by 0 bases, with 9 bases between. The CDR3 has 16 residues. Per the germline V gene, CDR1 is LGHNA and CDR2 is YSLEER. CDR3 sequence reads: CASSQETTYSGNTIYF. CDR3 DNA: TGCGCCAGCAGCCAAGAGACAACCTACTCTGGAAACACCATATATTTT.

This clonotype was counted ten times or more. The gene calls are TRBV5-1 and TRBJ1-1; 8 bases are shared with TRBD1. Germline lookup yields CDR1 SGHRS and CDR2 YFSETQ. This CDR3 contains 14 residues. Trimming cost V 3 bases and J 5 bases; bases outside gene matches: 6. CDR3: CASSYTGGRTEAFF. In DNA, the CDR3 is TGCGCCAGCAGCTACACAGGGGGGAGAACTGAAGCTTTCTTT.

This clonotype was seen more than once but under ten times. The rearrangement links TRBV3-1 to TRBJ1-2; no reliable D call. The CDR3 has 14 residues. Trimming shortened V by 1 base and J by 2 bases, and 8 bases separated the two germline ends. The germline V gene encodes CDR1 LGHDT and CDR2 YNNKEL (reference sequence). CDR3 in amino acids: CASSQGGRNYGYTF. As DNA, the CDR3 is TGTGCCAGCAGCCAAGGTGGCAGGAACTATGGCTACACCTTC.

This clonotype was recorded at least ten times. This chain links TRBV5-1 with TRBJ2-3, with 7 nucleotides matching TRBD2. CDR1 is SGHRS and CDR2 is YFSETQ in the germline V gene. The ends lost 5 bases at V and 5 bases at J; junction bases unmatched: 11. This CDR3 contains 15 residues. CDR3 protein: CASSLLARREDTQYF. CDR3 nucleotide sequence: TGCGCCAGCAGTTTACTAGCGAGAAGGGAAGATACGCAGTATTTT. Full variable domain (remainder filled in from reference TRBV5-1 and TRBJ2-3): KAGVTQTPRYLIKTRGQQVTLSCSPISGHRSVSWYQQTPGQGLQFLFEYFSETQRNKGNFPGRFSGRQFSNSRSEMNVSTLELGDSALYLCASSLLARREDTQYFGPGTRLTVL.

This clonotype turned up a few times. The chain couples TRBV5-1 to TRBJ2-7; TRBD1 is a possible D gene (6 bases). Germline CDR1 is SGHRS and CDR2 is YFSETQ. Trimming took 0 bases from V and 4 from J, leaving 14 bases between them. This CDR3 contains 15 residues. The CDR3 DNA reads TGCGCCAGCAGCTTGGAGGGGGACATCGGGTACGAGCAGTACTTC. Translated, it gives CASSLEGDIGYEQYF. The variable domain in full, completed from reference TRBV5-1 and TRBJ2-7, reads KAGVTQTPRYLIKTRGQQVTLSCSPISGHRSVSWYQQTPGQGLQFLFEYFSETQRNKGNFPGRFSGRQFSNSRSEMNVSTLELGDSALYLCASSLEGDIGYEQYFGPGTRLTVT.

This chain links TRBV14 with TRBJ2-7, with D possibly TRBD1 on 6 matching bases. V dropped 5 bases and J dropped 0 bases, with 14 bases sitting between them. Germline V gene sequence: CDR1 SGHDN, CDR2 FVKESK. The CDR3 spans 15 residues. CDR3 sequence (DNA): TGTGCCAGCAGCTCACCGACAGGTAACTCCTACGAGCAGTACTTC. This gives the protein CASSSPTGNSYEQYF.